Sequencing of this T cell receptor beta chain was carried out in a study of T cell responses to AZD1222 COVID-19 vaccine. General study points: The breadth and depth of Spike-specific TCRs increased once two AZD1222 doses had been given. There were mostly white British donors and more females than males, and clonal diversity was possibly underestimated. Seropositive status at baseline applied to only a handful of AZD1222 recipients.

Using immunoSEQ multiplex PCR, the repertoire was profiled, and TCRdb retains in-frame clones only, with some absent. The sample holds 90,000 to 120,000 clones, about 93% seen once. In the case of this clone: Its antigen is undetermined.

The sample here was peripheral blood, taken 28 days after the second AZD1222 dose. The sequence was obtained from an adult who received the AZD1222 COVID-19 vaccine.

The DNA for the CDR3 is TGTGCCAGCAGTTTTTCCGACAGGGGTGGGCTCGACTATGGCTACACCTTC. It encodes CASSFSDRGGLDYGYTF. The chain uses TRBV27 and TRBJ1-2; 8 bases are a match to TRBD1. The CDR3 sequence is 17 residues long. The trim removed 3 bases at V and 3 bases at J, leaving 12 bases unmatched. Germline V gives CDR1 MNHEY, CDR2 SMNVEV (reference sequence).